This section outlines one T cell receptor beta chain sequence together with its context. The antigen remains unidentified. The data were taken from a study of pediatric ulcerative colitis. Overall study results and limits: Repertoires came from total lymphocyte DNA, not specific subsets. Ulcerative colitis patients shared more blood-rectal clones than controls. A couple of rectal clonotypes were found only in ulcerative colitis patients, all of them.

The V end lost 5 bases, the J end lost 2 bases, and 13 bases lay between the germline ends. The CDR3 runs to 14 residues. From germline, CDR1 is MDHEN and CDR2 SYDVKM. Up to 500,000 reads were sequenced per sample. TCRdb's table, derived via immunoSEQ multiplex PCR, lists solely in-frame clones and lacks some. Here the sample spans about 60,000 clones, over 70% being singletons. The TCR comes from a boy aged 10-17 years who was a control in a study of pediatric ulcerative colitis. Specimen: blood. This sequence joins TRBV28 and TRBJ2-7; the D is unclear. This CDR3 is CASSPPSGPYEQYF. The DNA for the CDR3 is TGTGCCAGCAGTCCCCCGTCGGGCCCCTACGAGCAGTACTTC.